These T cell receptor beta chains were read from a single sample in a study of PD-L1 blockade in urothelial cancer. Only in-frame clones appear in the TCRdb table, and some are missing; sequencing was by immunoSEQ multiplex PCR. The data show over 50,000 clones, around 84% seen once. Source: PBMCs, taken around atezolizumab (anti-PD-L1) treatment. All receptors derive from a man aged 50 to 59 with urothelial cancer. Each CDR3 is given without its conserved first and last residue. Each record gives: V gene, D gene, J gene, CDR3 protein. The D gene is left open where the match is weak.

V gene: TRBV7-9; D gene: NA; J gene: TRBJ2-1; CDR3 protein: ASIPGLLNEQF
V gene: TRBV15; D gene: NA; J gene: TRBJ2-5; CDR3 protein: ATSRAPGGQQETQY
V gene: TRBV28; D gene: TRBD1; J gene: TRBJ2-2; CDR3 protein: ASSYAAGTGRTGELF
V gene: TRBV6-6; D gene: TRBD1; J gene: TRBJ2-7; CDR3 protein: ASSYGQGTYEQY
V gene: TRBV19; D gene: NA; J gene: TRBJ1-4; CDR3 protein: ATRGSLMEKLF
V gene: TRBV6-5; D gene: NA; J gene: TRBJ1-3; CDR3 protein: ASSYRTPSSGNTIY
V gene: TRBV7-6; D gene: NA; J gene: TRBJ2-7; CDR3 protein: ASSFMRGDEQY
V gene: TRBV5-1; D gene: TRBD1; J gene: TRBJ1-2; CDR3 protein: ASSLGDSNYGYT
V gene: TRBV4-1; D gene: NA; J gene: TRBJ1-1; CDR3 protein: ASSQEAGSTEAF
V gene: TRBV4-1; D gene: TRBD2; J gene: TRBJ2-7; CDR3 protein: ASSQELPLAAGGGEQY
V gene: TRBV2; D gene: TRBD1; J gene: TRBJ2-3; CDR3 protein: ASSDVGTGTDTQY
V gene: TRBV27; D gene: TRBD2; J gene: TRBJ2-1; CDR3 protein: ASSLSFSGTSDYNEQF
V gene: TRBV30; D gene: TRBD1; J gene: TRBJ1-1; CDR3 protein: AWITGQGVAEAF
V gene: TRBV7-6; D gene: TRBD1; J gene: TRBJ2-1; CDR3 protein: ASSLARFGTEQF
V gene: TRBV6-1; D gene: NA; J gene: TRBJ1-5; CDR3 protein: ASSGRGGRSQH
V gene: TRBV28; D gene: NA; J gene: TRBJ2-6; CDR3 protein: ASRTVFSGANVLT
V gene: TRBV28; D gene: NA; J gene: TRBJ1-5; CDR3 protein: ASSSGYNQPQH
V gene: TRBV5-1; D gene: NA; J gene: TRBJ2-6; CDR3 protein: ASSSATGIGANVLT
V gene: TRBV7-3; D gene: TRBD1; J gene: TRBJ1-1; CDR3 protein: ASSLTPTTGGTEAF
V gene: TRBV11-2; D gene: NA; J gene: TRBJ2-3; CDR3 protein: ASSLGTPSTDTQY
V gene: TRBV28; D gene: NA; J gene: TRBJ1-1; CDR3 protein: ASRGGDTEAF
V gene: TRBV29-1; D gene: NA; J gene: TRBJ2-7; CDR3 protein: SVVWAGRYEQY
V gene: TRBV19; D gene: TRBD2; J gene: TRBJ2-7; CDR3 protein: ASSTQAGGRYEQY
V gene: TRBV5-1; D gene: NA; J gene: TRBJ2-7; CDR3 protein: ASSFDRYEQY
V gene: TRBV5-4; D gene: NA; J gene: TRBJ1-6; CDR3 protein: ASSQNLGEGSPLH